Listed here are 11 T cell receptor beta chains from one sample, sequenced in a study of OX40 agonist ivuxolimab in advanced cancers. The protocol was immunoSEQ multiplex PCR, while the TCRdb copy is restricted to in-frame clones and leaves out a portion. The profile covers some 44,000 clones, with 80% appearing a single time and about 5.5% taken by the ten largest. Material: CD4+ or CD8+ T cells sorted from blood, obtained in a trial of the OX40 agonist ivuxolimab. The receptor source for this set is an adult with an advanced solid tumor such as melanoma, head and neck, liver or kidney cancer.

The V call is TRBV7-9, the J call TRBJ2-1; tentatively, D is TRBD1 (7 bases). The CDR3 is 16 residues long. V lost 5 bases, J lost 0 bases, and 14 bases lay in between. The germline V gene has CDR1 SEHNR and CDR2 FQNEAQ (reference sequence). The CDR3 loop reads CASSPGGPRSYNEQFF. CDR3 nucleotides: TGTGCCAGCAGCCCAGGGGGGCCCCGCTCCTACAATGAGCAGTTCTTC.

This clone was detected only a few times. V usage is TRBV11-2 and J usage is TRBJ2-7; possibly TRBD2 for D (6 bases). Trimming took off 2 bases at V and 3 bases at J, with 11 bases between the two ends. The CDR3 runs to 14 residues. The germline V gene encodes CDR1 SGHAT and CDR2 FQNNGV. The CDR3 DNA reads TGTGCCAGCAGCTTATTACGGGGGAACTACGAGCAGTACTTC. Encoded protein: CASSLLRGNYEQYF.

This chain connects TRBV18 to TRBJ2-7, with TRBD2 matching over 7 bases. The germline CDR1 and CDR2 sequences are KGHSH and LQKENI. V shed 2 bases, J shed 2 bases, and the junction held 6 bases outside the gene matches. This CDR3 has 15 residues. The CDR3 loop is CASSPGRRGTYEQYF. CDR3 sequence (DNA): TGTGCCAGCTCACCAGGGCGGCGGGGGACCTACGAGCAGTACTTC.

The chain has TRBV18 and TRBJ2-5; D not certain. Germline V gene data show CDR1 as KGHSH and CDR2 as LQKENI. This CDR3 region has 14 residues. Trimming removed 1 base at V and 0 bases at J, with 6 bases between. CDR3 region: CASSPRRDQETQYF. The CDR3 nucleotides read TGTGCCAGCTCACCACGTCGAGACCAAGAGACCCAGTACTTC.

The CDR3 loop reads CASSLVFGELFF. The DNA for the CDR3 is TGTGCCAGCAGCTTAGTGTTCGGGGAGCTGTTTTTT. The J gene is TRBJ2-2, the V gene TRBV11-3; D unclear. Germline-derived CDR1 and CDR2 are SGHNT and YENEEA. CDR3 size: 12 residues. V was cut by 1 base and J by 7 bases, with 4 bases left in between. The whole variable domain, remainder taken from reference TRBV11-3 and TRBJ2-2, is EAGVVQSPRYKIIEKKQPVAFWCNPISGHNTLYWYLQNLGQGPELLIRYENEEAVDDSQLPKDRFSAERLKGVDSTLKIQPAELGDSAVYLCASSLVFGELFFGEGSRLTVL.

This chain uses TRBV5-1 with TRBJ2-7, with D possibly being TRBD1 or TRBD2 (5 bases each). Trimming removed 4 bases at V and 7 bases at J, with 18 bases between. CDR1 and CDR2 from the germline V gene are SGHRS and YFSETQ. The CDR3 length is 14 residues. For the CDR3, the DNA is TGCGCCAGCAGCCCCGGGACCGTTTTACGGGAGCAGTACTTC. Translating it yields CASSPGTVLREQYF.

The chain employs TRBV7-9 and TRBJ2-3; TRBD1 matches 10 bases. Unmatched junction bases numbered 2, after V lost 3 bases and J lost 5 bases. The germline V gene has CDR1 SEHNR and CDR2 FQNEAQ (reference sequence). This CDR3 contains 14 residues. The CDR3 bases are TGTGCCAGCAGCTTGACAGGGGGCGGAGATACGCAGTATTTT. Translating it yields CASSLTGGGDTQYF.

V is TRBV7-9 and J is TRBJ2-7; 10 positions agree with TRBD1. Unmatched junction bases numbered 5, after V lost 5 bases and J lost 4 bases. CDR3 size: 14 residues. Germline V gene sequence: CDR1 SEHNR, CDR2 FQNEAQ (reference sequence). The CDR3 loop is CASSLDRGRYEQYF. DNA for the CDR3: TGTGCCAGCAGCCTAGACAGGGGGCGTTACGAGCAGTACTTC.

CDR3 region: CASSVGGTGELFF. The CDR3 DNA follows: TGTGCCAGCAGCGTAGGGGGAACCGGGGAGCTGTTTTTT. This chain connects TRBV9 to TRBJ2-2; the D is unclear. Germline V gene sequence: CDR1 SGDLS, CDR2 YYNGEE. There are 13 residues in the CDR3. V was pared by 0 bases and J by 5 bases, with 5 bases between.

This clone occurred once. The V and J genes are TRBV30 and TRBJ1-6; D remains ambiguous. The germline V gene encodes CDR1 GTSNPN and CDR2 SVGIG (reference sequence). Trimming removed 2 bases at V and 10 bases at J, with 15 bases between. The CDR3 consists of 14 residues. DNA of the CDR3: TGTGCCTGGAGTACGGGCCTCGGGAGATCACCCCTCCACTTT. Amino acids: CAWSTGLGRSPLHF.

The chain carries TRBV28 and TRBJ2-7; 10 bases line up with TRBD1. The germline V gene has CDR1 MDHEN and CDR2 SYDVKM. Unmatched junction bases numbered 14, after V lost 5 bases and J lost 4 bases. The CDR3 length is 17 residues. The CDR3 sequence: CASSPRMGQGTLYEQYF. The CDR3 nucleotides are TGTGCCAGCAGTCCCCGAATGGGACAGGGGACTTTATACGAGCAGTACTTC.